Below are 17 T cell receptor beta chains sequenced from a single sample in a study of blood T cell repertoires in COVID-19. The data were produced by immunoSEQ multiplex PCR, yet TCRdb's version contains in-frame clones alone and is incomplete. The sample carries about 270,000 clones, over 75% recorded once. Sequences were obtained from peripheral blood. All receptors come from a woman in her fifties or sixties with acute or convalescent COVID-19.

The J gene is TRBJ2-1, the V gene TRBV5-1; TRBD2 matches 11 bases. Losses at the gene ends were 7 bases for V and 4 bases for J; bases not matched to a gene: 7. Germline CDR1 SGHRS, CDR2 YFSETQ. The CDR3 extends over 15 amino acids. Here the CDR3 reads CASATTSGSYNEQFF. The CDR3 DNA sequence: TGCGCCAGCGCAACAACTAGCGGGAGTTACAATGAGCAGTTCTTC. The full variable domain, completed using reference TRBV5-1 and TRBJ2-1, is KAGVTQTPRYLIKTRGQQVTLSCSPISGHRSVSWYQQTPGQGLQFLFEYFSETQRNKGNFPGRFSGRQFSNSRSEMNVSTLELGDSALYLCASATTSGSYNEQFFGPGTRLTVL.

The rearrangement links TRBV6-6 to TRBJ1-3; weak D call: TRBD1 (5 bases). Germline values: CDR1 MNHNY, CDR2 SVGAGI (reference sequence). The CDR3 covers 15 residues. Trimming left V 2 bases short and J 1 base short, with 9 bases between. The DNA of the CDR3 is TGTGCCAGCAGTTACGCAGGGAAGTCTGGAAACACCATATATTTT. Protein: CASSYAGKSGNTIYF.

The CDR3 bases are TGTGCCAGCAGCGTAAGCGAAGGTTGGGAGACCCAGTACTTC. Its translation is CASSVSEGWETQYF. The rearrangement uses TRBV9 and TRBJ2-5; D is unclear. V gave up 1 base and J gave up 5 bases, with 12 bases separating them. The CDR3 runs 14 residues. Looked up from germline, CDR1 is SGDLS and CDR2 is YYNGEE. Full variable domain (rest looked up from reference TRBV9 and TRBJ2-5): DSGVTQTPKHLITATGQRVTLRCSPRSGDLSVYWYQQSLDQGLQFLIQYYNGEERAKGNILERFSAQQFPDLHSELNLSSLELGDSALYFCASSVSEGWETQYFGPGTRLLVL.

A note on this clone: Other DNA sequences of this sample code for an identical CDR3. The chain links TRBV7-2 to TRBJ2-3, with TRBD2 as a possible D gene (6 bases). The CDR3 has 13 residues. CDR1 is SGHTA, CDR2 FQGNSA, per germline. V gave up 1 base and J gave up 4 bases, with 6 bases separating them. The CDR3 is CASSLGGADTQYF. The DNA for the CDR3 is TGTGCCAGCAGCTTAGGGGGGGCAGATACGCAGTATTTT.

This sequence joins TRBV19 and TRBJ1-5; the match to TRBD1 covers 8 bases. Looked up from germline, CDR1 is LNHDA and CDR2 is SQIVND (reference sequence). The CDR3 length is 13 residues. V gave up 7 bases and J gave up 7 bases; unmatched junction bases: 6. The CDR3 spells CASNDRGGQPQHF. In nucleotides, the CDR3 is TGTGCCAGTAATGACAGGGGTGGACAGCCCCAGCATTTT.

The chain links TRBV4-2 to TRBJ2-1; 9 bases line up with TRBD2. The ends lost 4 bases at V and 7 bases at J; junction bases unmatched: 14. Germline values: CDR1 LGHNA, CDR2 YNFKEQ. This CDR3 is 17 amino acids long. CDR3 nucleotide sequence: TGTGCCAGCAGCCGGGAAATTGGCGGGAGGGCTAAAAATGAGCAGTTCTTC. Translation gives CASSREIGGRAKNEQFF.

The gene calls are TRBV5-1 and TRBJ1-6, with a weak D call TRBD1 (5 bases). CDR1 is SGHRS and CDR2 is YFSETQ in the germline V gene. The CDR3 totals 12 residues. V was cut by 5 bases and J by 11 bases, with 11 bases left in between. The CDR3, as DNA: TGCGCCAGCAGAAAACAAGGGGCACCCCTCCACTTT. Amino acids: CASRKQGAPLHF. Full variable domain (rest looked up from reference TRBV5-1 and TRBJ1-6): KAGVTQTPRYLIKTRGQQVTLSCSPISGHRSVSWYQQTPGQGLQFLFEYFSETQRNKGNFPGRFSGRQFSNSRSEMNVSTLELGDSALYLCASRKQGAPLHFGNGTRLTVT.

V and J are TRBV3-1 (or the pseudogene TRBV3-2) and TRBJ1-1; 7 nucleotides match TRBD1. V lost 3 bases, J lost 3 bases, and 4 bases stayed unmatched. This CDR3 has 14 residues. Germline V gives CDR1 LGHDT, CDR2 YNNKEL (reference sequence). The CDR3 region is CASSHSDRDTEAFF. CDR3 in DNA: TGTGCCAGCAGCCATAGCGACAGGGACACTGAAGCTTTCTTT.

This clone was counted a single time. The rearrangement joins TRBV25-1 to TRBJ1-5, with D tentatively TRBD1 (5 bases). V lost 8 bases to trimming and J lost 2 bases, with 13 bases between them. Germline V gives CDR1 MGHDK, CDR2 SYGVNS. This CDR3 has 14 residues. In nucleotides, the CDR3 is TGTGCCAGCCCTATCGCCAGGGGCAATCAGCCCCAGCATTTT. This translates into CASPIARGNQPQHF.

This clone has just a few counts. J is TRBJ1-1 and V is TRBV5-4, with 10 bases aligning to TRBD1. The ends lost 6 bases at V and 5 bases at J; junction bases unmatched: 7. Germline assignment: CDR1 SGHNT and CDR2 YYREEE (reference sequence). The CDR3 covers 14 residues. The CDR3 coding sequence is TGTGCCAGCACCCAGGGACAGGGGAATACTGAAGCTTTCTTT. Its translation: CASTQGQGNTEAFF.

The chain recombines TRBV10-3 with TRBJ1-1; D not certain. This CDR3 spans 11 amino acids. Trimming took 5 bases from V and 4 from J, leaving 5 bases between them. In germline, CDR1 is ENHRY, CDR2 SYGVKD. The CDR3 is CAISPGTEAFF. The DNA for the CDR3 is TGTGCCATCAGTCCAGGCACTGAAGCTTTCTTT.

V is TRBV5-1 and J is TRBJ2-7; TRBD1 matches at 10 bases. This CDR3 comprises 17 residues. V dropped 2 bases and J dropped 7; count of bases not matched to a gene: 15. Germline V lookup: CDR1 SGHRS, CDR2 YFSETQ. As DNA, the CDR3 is TGCGCCAGCAGCTTTTCTTCTCCGGGACAGGGGCCACCTGAGCAGTACTTC. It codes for CASSFSSPGQGPPEQYF.

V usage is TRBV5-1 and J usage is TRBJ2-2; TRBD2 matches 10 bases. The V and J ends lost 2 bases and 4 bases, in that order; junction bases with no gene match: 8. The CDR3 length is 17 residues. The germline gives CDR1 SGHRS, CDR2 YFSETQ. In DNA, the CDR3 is TGCGCCAGCAGCTTACTAACTAGCGGGGTACTCACCGGGGAGCTGTTTTTT. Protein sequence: CASSLLTSGVLTGELFF.

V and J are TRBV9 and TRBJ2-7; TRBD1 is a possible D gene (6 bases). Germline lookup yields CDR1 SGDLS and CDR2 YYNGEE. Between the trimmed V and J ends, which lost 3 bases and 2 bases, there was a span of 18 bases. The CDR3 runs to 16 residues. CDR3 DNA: TGTGCCAGCAGCGCCCATCAAGGGACAACAACCTACGAGCAGTACTTC. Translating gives CASSAHQGTTTYEQYF.

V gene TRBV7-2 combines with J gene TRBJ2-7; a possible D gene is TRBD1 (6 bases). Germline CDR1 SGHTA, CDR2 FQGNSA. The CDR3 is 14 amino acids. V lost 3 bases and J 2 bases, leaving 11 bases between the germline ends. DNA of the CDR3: TGTGCCAGCAGCTTCGTGGGGGCGGCCTACGAGCAGTACTTC. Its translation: CASSFVGAAYEQYF. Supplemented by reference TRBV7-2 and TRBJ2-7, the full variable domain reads GAGVSQSPSNKVTEKGKDVELRCDPISGHTALYWYRQSLGQGLEFLIYFQGNSAPDKSGLPSDRFSAERTGGSVSTLTIQRTQQEDSAVYLCASSFVGAAYEQYFGPGTRLTVT.

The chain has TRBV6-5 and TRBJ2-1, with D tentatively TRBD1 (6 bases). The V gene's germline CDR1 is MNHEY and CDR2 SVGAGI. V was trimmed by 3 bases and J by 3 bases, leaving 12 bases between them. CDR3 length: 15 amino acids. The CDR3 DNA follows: TGTGCCAGCAGTTATTTAGGGGGTTTCTACAATGAGCAGTTCTTC. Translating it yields CASSYLGGFYNEQFF.

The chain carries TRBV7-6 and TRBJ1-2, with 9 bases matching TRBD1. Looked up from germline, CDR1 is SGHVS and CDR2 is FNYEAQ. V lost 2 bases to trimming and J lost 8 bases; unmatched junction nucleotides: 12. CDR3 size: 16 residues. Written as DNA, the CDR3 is TGTGCCAGCAGCTTAATAACAGGGGGCCTACTAGAAGGCTACACCTTC. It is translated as CASSLITGGLLEGYTF.